Here is one T cell receptor (beta chain) with its context. The V gene's germline CDR1 is LNHDA and CDR2 SQIVND (reference sequence). The CDR3 is made up of 13 amino acids. V dropped 10 bases and J dropped 6; count of bases not matched to a gene: 9. The data belong to a study of blood T cell repertoires in COVID-19. Original analysis: Estimation of nucleated cell counts relied on the amplification of reference gene primers. The protocol was immunoSEQ multiplex PCR, while the TCRdb copy is restricted to in-frame clones and leaves out a portion. V and J calls and clone size are those listed in that table; D and trimming were worked out from the DNA. Among about 120,000 clones listed, less than 90% were seen once.

The chain employs TRBV19 and TRBJ1-5; 7 bases map to TRBD1. This TCR was sampled from a woman aged 25-40 years who had recovered from COVID-19. The specimen was PBMCs or T cells enriched from blood (not recorded which). The DNA for the CDR3 is TGTGCCACCGGGACAGTTTGCGTTCAGCCCCAGCATTTT. Translation gives CATGTVCVQPQHF.